This T cell receptor beta chain stems from a study of identical twins. This clonotype was detected ten times or more. Antigen unknown. Germline lookup yields CDR1 LGHNA and CDR2 YNFKEQ. V shed 4 bases and J shed 6 bases, with 16 bases lying between them. This CDR3 has 15 residues. Whole-study results and caveats: In cord blood, abundant beta clonotypes had fewer insertions; memory showed no trend. Excess sharing between twins was weaker in beta out-of-frame sequences. Shared out-of-frame alpha sequences (those common to twins) showed excess low generation probability.

From the 5' RACE reads, TCRdb called clonotypes with MiXCR, one entry per CDR3 protein. The table includes around 370,000 distinct CDR3 sequences, approximately 10% detected once. Material for sequencing was naive T cells sorted from blood. The receptor comes from a woman in her 50s in good health. The rearrangement uses TRBV4-2 and TRBJ2-1, with D possibly being TRBD1 or TRBD2 (5 bases each). This chain's CDR3 is CASSPQGEAGNEQFF. As DNA, the CDR3 is TGTGCCAGCAGCCCCCAGGGAGAGGCTGGCAATGAGCAGTTCTTC.